This entry lists 29 T cell receptor beta chains sequenced from one sample in a study of blood T cell repertoires in COVID-19. Method: immunoSEQ multiplex PCR; TCRdb's copy keeps in-frame clones and lacks some. The sample consists of 190,000 or so clones, around 87% of them appearing once. Sequencing used peripheral blood. These receptors all stem from a man aged 35 to 55 with active or convalescent COVID-19.

The chain links TRBV6-5 to TRBJ1-2; the D is unclear. V was clipped by 5 bases and J by 8 bases, with 15 bases between them. This CDR3 is built from 13 residues. Germline V gene lookup returns CDR1 MNHEY and CDR2 SVGAGI. The DNA for the CDR3 is TGTGCCAGCAGTCCCGGTGACATTGGAGGCTACACCTTC. It encodes CASSPGDIGGYTF.

This clone was counted once. The chain recombines TRBV12-3 or TRBV12-4 with TRBJ1-2, with a tentative D call TRBD1 (5 bases). V was clipped by 8 bases and J by 7 bases, with 17 bases between them. The CDR3 runs 13 residues. CDR3 nucleotide sequence: TGTGCCAGCTGGGGAACAGGTAGTCTTGGCTACACCTTC. Encoded protein: CASWGTGSLGYTF.

Concerning this clone itself: This clone may be a read error of a much larger clone one base away. Within the sample, other DNA sequences also encode this same CDR3. J is TRBJ1-3 and V is TRBV28; maybe TRBD1 (5 bases). Germline V gives CDR1 MDHEN, CDR2 SYDVKM. The CDR3 spans 16 residues. V shed 3 bases and J shed 4 bases, with 16 bases lying between them. Here the CDR3 DNA reads TGTGCCAGCAGTTTCTATAGGGGCGCGGGAGGAAACACCATATATTTT. This codes for CASSFYRGAGGNTIYF.

This sequence joins TRBV5-1 and TRBJ1-2; 10 bases map to TRBD1. CDR3 length: 14 amino acids. With 0 bases clipped from V and 6 bases from J, the junction kept 2 bases outside the gene matches. CDR1 is SGHRS, CDR2 YFSETQ, per germline. CDR3: CASSLEGQGNGYTF. CDR3 DNA: TGCGCCAGCAGCTTGGAGGGACAGGGGAATGGCTACACCTTC.

This clone has a single count. The chain links TRBV3-1 (or the pseudogene TRBV3-2) to TRBJ2-7; maybe TRBD1 (6 bases). The length of the CDR3 is 13 residues. Deletions cut 4 bases from V and 2 bases from J, with 9 bases between. Germline values: CDR1 LGHDT, CDR2 YNNKEL (reference sequence). This CDR3 is CASSLGQPYEQYF. For the CDR3, the DNA is TGTGCCAGCAGCCTGGGACAACCCTACGAGCAGTACTTC.

The chain combines TRBV28 with TRBJ2-1; 8 bases are shared with TRBD1. V lost 5 bases, J lost 7 bases, and 10 bases stayed unmatched. The CDR3 has 15 amino acids. The germline gives CDR1 MDHEN, CDR2 SYDVKM. The CDR3 region has the DNA TGTGCCAGCAGTCCGCAGGGGGCGCAGGGGAATGAGCAGTTCTTC. Amino acid sequence: CASSPQGAQGNEQFF.

The V call is TRBV5-1, the J call TRBJ2-3; 7 bases agree with TRBD1. This CDR3 region has 14 residues. V lost 5 bases to trimming and J lost 4 bases; unmatched junction nucleotides: 7. Germline-derived CDR1 and CDR2 are SGHRS and YFSETQ. The CDR3 loop reads CASSKGQASDTQYF. CDR3 sequence (DNA): TGCGCCAGCAGTAAAGGACAGGCCTCAGATACGCAGTATTTT. The full variable domain, rest sourced from reference TRBV5-1 and TRBJ2-3, is KAGVTQTPRYLIKTRGQQVTLSCSPISGHRSVSWYQQTPGQGLQFLFEYFSETQRNKGNFPGRFSGRQFSNSRSEMNVSTLELGDSALYLCASSKGQASDTQYFGPGTRLTVL.

V gene TRBV4-2 combines with J gene TRBJ2-2; the match to TRBD1 covers 11 bases. There are 19 residues in the CDR3. Per the germline V gene, CDR1 is LGHNA and CDR2 is YNFKEQ. V lost 4 bases, J lost 5 bases, and 15 bases stayed unmatched. As DNA, the CDR3 is TGTGCCAGCAGCCGAGGAAGTGGGACAGGGGGGATGAGGACCGGGGAGCTGTTTTTT. Amino acids: CASSRGSGTGGMRTGELFF.

This rearrangement joins TRBV4-3 to TRBJ2-1, with 7 bases matching TRBD1. Germline CDR1 and CDR2: LGHNA and YSLEER. The CDR3 consists of 14 residues. With V trimmed by 3 bases and J by 8 bases, 7 bases remained unmatched. This CDR3 reads CASSQSTGVDEQFF. In nucleotides, the CDR3 is TGCGCCAGCAGCCAGTCCACAGGGGTAGATGAGCAGTTCTTC.

The chain uses TRBV3-1 (or the pseudogene TRBV3-2) and TRBJ1-4; possible D gene TRBD1, 5 bases. The CDR3 extends over 13 amino acids. Trimming pared 6 bases from V and 5 bases from J, leaving 10 bases between. Germline assignment: CDR1 LGHDT and CDR2 YNNKEL (reference sequence). The CDR3 nucleotides read TGTGCCAGCAGTCCAGGGAAAAATGAAAAACTGTTTTTT. Its translation: CASSPGKNEKLFF.

The chain has TRBV29-1 and TRBJ2-1; 9 nucleotides match TRBD1. V lost 7 bases, J lost 9 bases, and 13 bases stayed unmatched. The CDR3 spans 14 residues. Germline lookup yields CDR1 SQVTM and CDR2 ANQGSEA. The CDR3 here is CSATGTGFRGEQFF. The CDR3 bases are TGCAGCGCCACCGGGACAGGGTTTCGGGGTGAGCAGTTCTTC.

The rearrangement joins TRBV12-3 or TRBV12-4 to TRBJ1-2; D gene ambiguous. The CDR3 consists of 12 residues. The V gene lost 5 bases and the J gene lost 3 bases, with 7 bases spanning the gap. The DNA for the CDR3 is TGTGCCAGCAGTCTCGACTACTATGGCTACACCTTC. This sequence encodes CASSLDYYGYTF.

As regards this clone: This sample also contains other DNA sequences that code for the same CDR3. The J gene is TRBJ2-1, the V gene TRBV18, with TRBD1 identical over 9 bases. The V and J ends lost 5 bases and 15 bases, in that order; junction bases with no gene match: 14. The germline V gene encodes CDR1 KGHSH and CDR2 LQKENI. The length of the CDR3 is 14 residues. Here the CDR3 reads CASSSSRDRDGGFF. In nucleotides, the CDR3 is TGTGCCAGCTCATCGTCCCGGGACAGGGACGGCGGGTTCTTC.

The chain links TRBV7-8 to TRBJ1-2; D is possibly TRBD1 (6 bases). Trimming left V 5 bases short and J 1 base short, with 8 bases between. The CDR3 length is 13 residues. The germline V gene has CDR1 SGHVS and CDR2 FQNEAQ. DNA for the CDR3: TGTGCCAGCAGCCGACAGGATAACTATGGCTACACCTTC. It translates to CASSRQDNYGYTF.

The chain employs TRBV6-2 or TRBV6-3 and TRBJ1-5, with 8 bases that match TRBD1. The CDR3 is made up of 15 amino acids. In germline, CDR1 is MNHEY, CDR2 SVGEGT. V shed 2 bases, J shed 3 bases, and the junction held 3 bases outside the gene matches. CDR3 loop: CASSYGTGINQPQHF. DNA of the CDR3: TGTGCCAGCAGTTACGGGACAGGCATCAATCAGCCCCAGCATTTT.

This clone was seen once. This CDR3 is CASSLTGYYNEQFF. The CDR3 coding sequence is TGTGCCAGCAGTTTGACAGGGTACTACAATGAGCAGTTCTTC. The gene calls are TRBV6-6 and TRBJ2-1; 7 bases are a match to TRBD1. The CDR3 runs to 14 residues. The germline V gene has CDR1 MNHNY and CDR2 SVGAGI (reference sequence). Trimming cost V 4 bases and J 3 bases; bases outside gene matches: 3.

The chain uses TRBV5-1 and TRBJ2-7; 10 nucleotides agree with TRBD1. Germline values: CDR1 SGHRS, CDR2 YFSETQ. The CDR3 extends over 15 amino acids. The J segment lost 4 bases and the V segment lost 5 bases, leaving 9 bases of the junction unmatched. The CDR3 protein is CASRGGDRGVYEQYF. The CDR3 DNA follows: TGCGCCAGCAGAGGGGGGGACAGGGGAGTTTACGAGCAGTACTTC. The entire variable domain, with the rest obtained from reference TRBV5-1 and TRBJ2-7, is as follows: KAGVTQTPRYLIKTRGQQVTLSCSPISGHRSVSWYQQTPGQGLQFLFEYFSETQRNKGNFPGRFSGRQFSNSRSEMNVSTLELGDSALYLCASRGGDRGVYEQYFGPGTRLTVT.

The rearrangement joins TRBV19 to TRBJ1-5, with no clear D. The length of the CDR3 is 16 residues. The germline gives CDR1 LNHDA, CDR2 SQIVND (reference sequence). Trimming stripped 10 bases from V and 0 bases from J, with 19 bases between. The CDR3 coding sequence is TGTGCCACCAAACAAAGCGAGTTGGGTAGCAATCAGCCCCAGCATTTT. The encoded protein is CATKQSELGSNQPQHF.

V gene TRBV6-6 combines with J gene TRBJ1-2; 12 bases are a match to TRBD1. The J segment lost 2 bases and the V segment lost 5 bases, leaving 12 bases of the junction unmatched. This CDR3 comprises 18 residues. The germline V gene encodes CDR1 MNHNY and CDR2 SVGAGI (reference sequence). CDR3 amino acids: CASSPSPGTGGRNYGYTF. In nucleotides, the CDR3 is TGTGCCAGCAGTCCCTCCCCCGGGACAGGGGGCAGGAACTATGGCTACACCTTC.

This clone was recorded only once. The chain joins TRBV10-2 to TRBJ2-1; 9 bases are shared with TRBD2. This CDR3 is 15 amino acids long. CDR1 WSHSY and CDR2 SAAADI come from the germline V gene. J gave up 5 bases and V 4 bases, and 6 bases lay outside the gene matches. CDR3 in amino acids: CASSGSAGGNNEQFF. The CDR3 bases are TGCGCCAGCAGTGGGAGCGCGGGGGGGAACAATGAGCAGTTCTTC.

The J gene is TRBJ2-3, the V gene TRBV2, with no clear D. The V gene lost 7 bases and the J gene lost 0 bases, with 8 bases spanning the gap. The CDR3 is made up of 13 amino acids. The germline V gene encodes CDR1 SNHLY and CDR2 FYNNEI. The CDR3 coding sequence is TGTGCCAGCATGCGGTGGAGCACAGATACGCAGTATTTT. It translates to CASMRWSTDTQYF.

J is TRBJ1-6 and V is TRBV6-1, with D possibly TRBD1 on 5 matching bases. The V and J ends lost 1 base and 10 bases respectively, with 11 bases between them. This CDR3 is 14 amino acids long. Germline V gene lookup returns CDR1 MNHNS and CDR2 SASEGT. CDR3 sequence reads: CASSEVGGMSPLHF. DNA for the CDR3: TGTGCCAGCAGTGAAGTGGGGGGGATGTCACCCCTCCACTTT.

J is TRBJ1-2 and V is TRBV19; TRBD1 is a possible D gene (5 bases). Germline CDR1 and CDR2: LNHDA and SQIVND (reference sequence). The V gene lost 5 bases and the J gene lost 1 base, with 8 bases spanning the gap. The CDR3 runs to 13 residues. The CDR3 sequence: CASSPDSNYGYTF. As DNA, the CDR3 is TGTGCCAGTAGTCCCGACAGTAACTATGGCTACACCTTC.

In the case of this clone: At one boundary the junction diverges from the germline segment, which might be a read error. The chain combines TRBV7-7 with TRBJ1-1; 9 nucleotides agree with TRBD1. CDR1 and CDR2 (germline): SSHAT, FNYEAQ (reference sequence). The length of the CDR3 is 14 residues. This CDR3 is CASSPGQGSTEAFF. The CDR3 bases are TGTGCTAGCAGCCCGGGACAGGGATCCACTGAAGCTTTCTTT.

This chain uses TRBV7-9 with TRBJ2-5; 7 nucleotides agree with TRBD1. This CDR3 has 15 amino acids. Germline trimming cut 7 bases from V and 0 bases from J; bases unmatched to any gene: 8. The germline gives CDR1 SEHNR, CDR2 FQNEAQ (reference sequence). In DNA, the CDR3 is TGTGCCAGCAACCACGCGGACAGGTACCAAGAGACCCAGTACTTC. It translates to CASNHADRYQETQYF.

The chain carries TRBV11-2 and TRBJ1-6, with 8 bases fitting TRBD1. Germline V gene lookup returns CDR1 SGHAT and CDR2 FQNNGV. Unmatched junction bases numbered 7, after V lost 5 bases and J lost 7 bases. The CDR3 contains 15 residues. The CDR3 DNA sequence: TGTGCCAGCAGCCGACTCAGGGGGCAGAATTCACCCCTCCACTTT. Its translation is CASSRLRGQNSPLHF.

The rearrangement links TRBV28 to TRBJ2-1; 8 bases are a match to TRBD2. Per the germline V gene, CDR1 is MDHEN and CDR2 is SYDVKM. The V segment lost 8 bases and the J segment 8 bases; nucleotides outside the gene matches: 2. The CDR3 has 11 residues. CDR3 sequence (DNA): TGTGCCAGCGAGGGACTAGATGAGCAGTTCTTC. This encodes CASEGLDEQFF.

The chain carries TRBV19 and TRBJ1-5, with D uncertain. The CDR3 length is 17 residues. Trimming pared 4 bases from V and 3 bases from J, leaving 19 bases between. Germline V lookup: CDR1 LNHDA, CDR2 SQIVND (reference sequence). For the CDR3, the DNA is TGTGCCAGTAGTACCCTCCCCGGGTCGACCTCCAATCAGCCCCAGCATTTT. Translated, it gives CASSTLPGSTSNQPQHF.

V and J are TRBV6-6 and TRBJ1-6, with 7 bases that match TRBD1. Unmatched junction bases numbered 2, after V lost 5 bases and J lost 10 bases. The germline V gene encodes CDR1 MNHNY and CDR2 SVGAGI (reference sequence). This CDR3 region has 12 residues. CDR3 DNA sequence: TGTGCCAGCAGTGGCAGGGGGTCACCCCTCCACTTT. Translated: CASSGRGSPLHF.